The rows below give T cell receptor beta chains drawn from one sample of a study of T cell changes during pregnancy in multiple sclerosis. Clones were sequenced by immunoSEQ multiplex PCR, and TCRdb holds only the in-frame ones, with some missing. The top ten hold roughly 1.6% of the sample, which has more than 80,000 clones, 91% seen once. Specimen: peripheral blood, collected before pregnancy. The receptors shown here come from a female donor with multiple sclerosis, enrolled in a pregnancy study. The CDR3 runs from the conserved cysteine through the conserved F or W. D genes are given only for firm matches. Size values are once, few and many counts, or a class for expanded clones, and some rows have none.

>NA|TRBJ1-2|NA|TRBV9
TGTGCCAGCAGCACTGAACCAGCGCATAACTATGGCTACACCTTC
CASSTEPAHNYGYTF
>NA|TRBJ2-3|once|TRBV5-1
TGCGCCAGCAGCTCGGTCCTTATGGGGGGTGCAGATACGCAGTATTTT
CASSSVLMGGADTQYF
>NA|TRBJ1-1|NA|TRBV7-2
TGTGCCAGCAGCTTAGCGGGGAGGGCTTTCTTT
CASSLAGRAFF
>NA|TRBJ2-2|NA|TRBV6-6
TGTGCCAGCAATTTCAAGGGCAGGGTACACACCGGGGAGCTGTTTTTT
CASNFKGRVHTGELFF
>TRBD1|TRBJ1-1|NA|TRBV2
TGTGCCAGCAGTGACGCCGGGACAGGGGGCATTGACACTGAAGCTTTCTTT
CASSDAGTGGIDTEAFF
>NA|TRBJ2-3|NA|TRBV19
TGTGCCAGTAGTGCCCAGGGGACAGATACGCAGTATTTT
CASSAQGTDTQYF
>NA|TRBJ1-4|NA|TRBV11-3
TGTGCCAGCAGCTCACCGCCGGACAGCGCAACTAATGAAAAACTGTTTTTT
CASSSPPDSATNEKLFF
>NA|TRBJ2-6|NA|TRBV9
TGTGCCAGCAGCGCTATTAACAGGGCTGGGGCCAACGTCCTGACTTTC
CASSAINRAGANVLTF
>TRBD1|TRBJ1-1|NA|TRBV5-1
TGCGCCAGCAAGCCCAGCGGACAGGGGGACACTGAAGCTTTCTTT
CASKPSGQGDTEAFF
>NA|TRBJ2-7|NA|TRBV25-1
TGTGCCAGCAGTGAATATCCGGGGGCCTACGAGCAGTACTTC
CASSEYPGAYEQYF
>TRBD1|TRBJ1-2|once|TRBV27
TGTGCCAGCAGTTTATTCTTCACAGGGGGCTATGGCTACACCTTC
CASSLFFTGGYGYTF
>TRBD1|TRBJ1-2|NA|TRBV11-3
TGTGCCAGCAGCCCTCATCCCGGGACAGGGTCAAACTATGGCTACACCTTC
CASSPHPGTGSNYGYTF
>TRBD1|TRBJ2-2|NA|TRBV28
TGTGCCAGCACCGAGCTGTCCGGGACAGGGGATGGTTGGGAGCTGTTTTTT
CASTELSGTGDGWELFF
>NA|TRBJ2-5|once|TRBV5-1
TGCGCCAGCAGCCTGGGTCGGGGTGAGACCCAGTACTTC
CASSLGRGETQYF
>TRBD1|TRBJ1-2|NA|TRBV7-9
TGTGCCAGCAGGCTACAGGGGACCCCCAACTATGGCTACACCTTC
CASRLQGTPNYGYTF
>TRBD2|TRBJ2-1|NA|TRBV5-8
TGTGCCAGCAGCTCCCTAGCGGGGGAAAATGAGCAGTTCTTC
CASSSLAGENEQFF
>NA|TRBJ1-3|NA|TRBV6-5
TGTGCCAGCAGTGTCGAGTCCGGAAACACCATATATTTT
CASSVESGNTIYF
>NA|TRBJ1-1|NA|TRBV5-1
TGCGCCAGCAGCTCAGACAGCCTAAACACTGAAGCTTTCTTT
CASSSDSLNTEAFF
>NA|TRBJ1-1|NA|TRBV6-5
TGTGCCAGCAGTCCCGGACAGTATATGAACACTGAAGCTTTCTTT
CASSPGQYMNTEAFF
>TRBD1|TRBJ2-2|NA|TRBV18
TGTGCCAGCTCACCACCAGGACAGGGTAGCGGGGAGCTGTTTTTT
CASSPPGQGSGELFF
>TRBD1|TRBJ2-5|once|TRBV7-3
TGTGCCAGCAGCTTAGAGAGACAGGGTGGGGCCCAGTACTTC
CASSLERQGGAQYF
>NA|TRBJ2-3|NA|TRBV19
TGTGCCAGTACAGGGTCTAGCACAGATACGCAGTATTTT
CASTGSSTDTQYF
>TRBD1|TRBJ2-3|NA|TRBV19
TGTGCCAGTAGTAGAGACAGGGTCTCAGATACGCAGTATTTT
CASSRDRVSDTQYF
>TRBD1|TRBJ2-2|NA|TRBV11-3
TGTGCCAGCAGCCCTCGGGACAGTCAACATGCAGGGGCCGGGGAGCTGTTTTTT
CASSPRDSQHAGAGELFF
>TRBD2|TRBJ2-7|NA|TRBV6-5
TGTGCCAGCAGGACTAGCGGAAACTACGAGCAGTACTTC
CASRTSGNYEQYF
>NA|TRBJ2-2|NA|TRBV19
TGTGCCAGTAGTATAGAAAGGGGCAGCGCGCAATTCACCGGGGAGCTGTTTTTT
CASSIERGSAQFTGELFF
>NA|TRBJ2-2|NA|TRBV6-1
TGTGCCAGCAGCCTCTACACCGGGGAGCTGTTTTTT
CASSLYTGELFF
>TRBD1|TRBJ2-3|NA|TRBV7-3
TGTGCCAGCAGCTCCGTAGACAGGGATCGCACAGATACGCAGTATTTT
CASSSVDRDRTDTQYF
>NA|TRBJ2-3|NA|TRBV5-1
TGCGCCAGCAGCCACGACAGGAGTGATACGCAGTATTTT
CASSHDRSDTQYF
>TRBD1|TRBJ1-4|NA|TRBV7-6
TGTGCCAGCAGCCCCAGGGGACAGGCAGGTGAAAAACTGTTTTTT
CASSPRGQAGEKLFF
>NA|TRBJ1-2|NA|TRBV2
TGTGCCAGCAGTGAAGCGGCTTTTTCCTATGGCTACACCTTC
CASSEAAFSYGYTF
>TRBD1|TRBJ2-7|NA|TRBV7-3
TGTGCCAGCAGCTTATCGGTTCAGGGGGTCGAATCCGAGCAGTACTTC
CASSLSVQGVESEQYF
>TRBD1|TRBJ2-2|NA|TRBV19
TGTGCCAGTAGTACTAACAGGGGAAAAAACACCGGGGAGCTGTTTTTT
CASSTNRGKNTGELFF
>NA|TRBJ2-1|NA|TRBV7-9
TGTGCCAGCAGCCGACAGGAAACTGAGCAGTTCTTC
CASSRQETEQFF